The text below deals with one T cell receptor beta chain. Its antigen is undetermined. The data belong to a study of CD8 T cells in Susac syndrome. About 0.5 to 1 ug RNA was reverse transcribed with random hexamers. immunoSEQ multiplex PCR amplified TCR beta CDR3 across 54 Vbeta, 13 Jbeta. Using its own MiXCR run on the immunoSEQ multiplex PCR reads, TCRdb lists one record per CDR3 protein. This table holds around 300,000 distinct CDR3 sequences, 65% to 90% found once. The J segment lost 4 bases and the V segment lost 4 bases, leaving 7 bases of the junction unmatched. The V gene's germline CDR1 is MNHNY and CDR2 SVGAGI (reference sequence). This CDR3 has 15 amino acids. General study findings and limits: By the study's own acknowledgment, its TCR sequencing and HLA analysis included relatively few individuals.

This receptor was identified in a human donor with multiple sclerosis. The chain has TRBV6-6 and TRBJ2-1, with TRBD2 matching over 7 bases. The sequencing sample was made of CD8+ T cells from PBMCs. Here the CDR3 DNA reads TGTGCCAGCAGTTTAAAGCGGGGAGGGTACAATGAGCAGTTCTTC. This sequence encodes CASSLKRGGYNEQFF.